A single sample gave rise to the 9 T cell receptor beta chains below, sequenced in a study of T cells expressing NK-cell markers. TCRdb re-called the 5' RACE reads and shows each CDR3 protein once, DNA omitted. This repertoire includes some 500,000 distinct CDR3 sequences. Sequenced sample: blood T cells: a sorted CD56 or NKG2C T cell subset, CD4+ or CD8+ T cells, or bulk PBMC T cells (not recorded which). The receptors were gathered from a woman aged 50 to 60 in good health.

The chain couples TRBV7-2 to TRBJ2-1. The CDR3 consists of 12 residues. The germline gives CDR1 SGHTA, CDR2 FQGNSA. CDR3 region: CASSITSKEQFF.

The CDR3 reads CASSLGVGNNQPQHF. The J gene is TRBJ1-5, the V gene TRBV5-5. This CDR3 is built from 15 residues. The germline V gene encodes CDR1 SGHKS and CDR2 YYEKEE (reference sequence).

The chain is built from TRBV20-1 and TRBJ1-2. The CDR3 is 13 amino acids. The V gene's germline CDR1 is DFQATT and CDR2 SNEGSKA (reference sequence). The CDR3 region is CSARPDVGYGYTF.

This chain links TRBV20-1 with TRBJ2-1. Looked up from germline, CDR1 is DFQATT and CDR2 is SNEGSKA (reference sequence). The CDR3 totals 18 residues. CDR3 amino acids: CSARALTDSRRSYNEQFF.

The chain carries TRBV7-2 and TRBJ2-1. The CDR3 sequence is 13 residues long. CDR1 SGHTA and CDR2 FQGNSA come from the germline V gene. CDR3 protein: CASSLMAYNEQFF. Full variable domain (remainder filled in from reference TRBV7-2 and TRBJ2-1): GAGVSQSPSNKVTEKGKDVELRCDPISGHTALYWYRQSLGQGLEFLIYFQGNSAPDKSGLPSDRFSAERTGGSVSTLTIQRTQQEDSAVYLCASSLMAYNEQFFGPGTRLTVL.

V and J are TRBV27 and TRBJ1-1. CDR1 and CDR2 (germline): MNHEY, SMNVEV (reference sequence). The CDR3 contains 14 residues. The CDR3 here is CASSPQVQNTEAFF.

The chain has TRBV4-1 and TRBJ1-3. The CDR3 extends over 15 amino acids. From germline, CDR1 is MGHRA and CDR2 YSYEKL. CDR3 amino acids: CASSQAGFAGNTIYF.

The V gene is TRBV24-1, the J gene TRBJ2-1; the D call from TCRdb, TRBD2, cannot be confirmed without DNA. The CDR3 extends over 15 amino acids. Germline assignment: CDR1 KGHDR and CDR2 SFDVKD. The CDR3 reads CATSGSSGGLNEQFF.

V gene TRBV5-1 combines with J gene TRBJ2-3. The CDR3 loop spans 13 amino acids. Germline V gives CDR1 SGHRS, CDR2 YFSETQ. CDR3 loop: CASSLSVQNTQYF.